This TCR beta chain was observed in a study of long-term antiretroviral therapy in people with HIV. Sequencing relied on immunoSEQ assay v3.0, run at survey level. Only in-frame clones appear in the TCRdb table, and some are missing; sequencing was by immunoSEQ multiplex PCR. The sample has some 33,000 clones; approximately 80% are singletons. The CDR3 is 12 amino acids. V was clipped by 1 base and J by 10 bases, with 8 bases between them. Germline V gives CDR1 LGHNA, CDR2 YSLEER. Per donor, at least one pre-ART and at least two post-ART PBMC samples were obtained. On this clone itself: Its specificity is unknown.

General study points: With ART, diversity went up but was still lower than in transplant donor controls. Unavailable data included ART adherence, viral resistance and therapy changes (switches in treatment).

The rearrangement uses TRBV4-3 and TRBJ2-1, with D unclear. This clonotype originated in a man aged 18-30 years with HIV. The sequences come from unsorted PBMCs, collected 0.6 years after starting antiretroviral therapy. DNA of the CDR3: TGCGCCAGCAGCCAAGCCAACAGCGAGCAGTTCTTC. Residues: CASSQANSEQFF.